This passage covers 5 T cell receptor beta chains from one sample sequenced in a study of blood T cell repertoires in COVID-19. TCRdb's copy holds only in-frame clones and misses some; the assay was immunoSEQ multiplex PCR. The sample has about 140,000 clones; more than 65% are singletons. The specimen was peripheral blood. The receptors were sampled from a man older than 75 with acute or convalescent COVID-19.

The chain uses TRBV7-9 and TRBJ2-7; D uncertain. In germline, CDR1 is SEHNR, CDR2 FQNEAQ (reference sequence). The CDR3 consists of 13 residues. Trimming cost V 1 base and J 4 bases, with 8 bases left between them. The CDR3 here is CASSLETGYEQYF. In DNA, the CDR3 is TGTGCCAGCAGCTTAGAAACTGGTTACGAGCAGTACTTC.

The chain has TRBV5-1 and TRBJ2-1; possibly TRBD2 for D (5 bases). Germline CDR1 and CDR2: SGHRS and YFSETQ. The CDR3 contains 14 residues. The V gene lost 7 bases and the J gene lost 1 base, with 12 bases spanning the gap. For the CDR3, the DNA is TGCGCCAGCTATACCGAGGGATCCTACAATGAGCAGTTCTTC. The encoded protein is CASYTEGSYNEQFF. The full variable domain, rest sourced from reference TRBV5-1 and TRBJ2-1, is KAGVTQTPRYLIKTRGQQVTLSCSPISGHRSVSWYQQTPGQGLQFLFEYFSETQRNKGNFPGRFSGRQFSNSRSEMNVSTLELGDSALYLCASYTEGSYNEQFFGPGTRLTVL.

The CDR3 region is CARETTGGGGYTF. CDR3 sequence (DNA): TGTGCCAGGGAGACAACAGGGGGCGGTGGCTACACCTTC. The gene calls are TRBV30 and TRBJ1-2; 9 bases fit TRBD1. From germline, CDR1 is GTSNPN and CDR2 SVGIG (reference sequence). The CDR3 runs 13 residues. V trimming: 8 bases; J trimming: 7 bases; junction bases outside the gene matches: 11.

V and J are TRBV18 and TRBJ1-1; no clear D gene. Trimming took off 2 bases at V and 1 base at J, with 11 bases between the two ends. Germline CDR1 and CDR2: KGHSH and LQKENI. The CDR3 is made up of 15 amino acids. CDR3 nucleotides: TGTGCCAGCTCACCAACTGTACCTAAGAACACTGAAGCTTTCTTT. Translation gives CASSPTVPKNTEAFF.

The chain couples TRBV7-2 to TRBJ1-2, with 9 positions matching TRBD1. This CDR3 comprises 14 residues. V dropped 5 bases and J dropped 6; count of bases not matched to a gene: 7. CDR1 and CDR2 from the germline V gene are SGHTA and FQGNSA. The CDR3 DNA reads TGTGCCAGCAGCGCGTCCGGGACAGGGCATGGCTACACCTTC. Encoded protein: CASSASGTGHGYTF.